Listed below are T cell receptor beta chains from one sample, sequenced in a study of T cells in Graves' hyperthyroidism and ophthalmopathy. TCRdb ran MiXCR on the multiplex PCR reads and lists one entry per CDR3 protein. The table includes around 520,000 distinct CDR3 sequences, about an eighth detected once. Sequenced: blood. The receptors derive from a woman under 30 with Graves' hyperthyroidism. The CDR3 runs from the conserved cysteine through the conserved F or W. A D gene is named only where the DNA matches it firmly. Clone size is stated in some rows and not others, as once, few, many or a class when expanded.

j_call v_call clone_size d_call cdr3_aa cdr3_nt
TRBJ2-3 TRBV6-1 many TRBD2 CASSEGLAGGLADTQYF TGTGCCAGCAGTGAGGGACTAGCGGGAGGGTTGGCAGATACGCAGTATTTT
TRBJ1-5 TRBV20-1 - - CSANDLGDSNQPQHF TGCAGTGCAAATGACTTAGGGGATAGCAATCAGCCCCAGCATTTT
TRBJ2-7 TRBV30 many TRBD1 CAWRADRGLFYEQYF TGTGCCTGGAGGGCGGACAGGGGTCTCTTCTACGAGCAGTACTTC
TRBJ2-1 TRBV29-1 many TRBD2 CSVPGLAGGNYNEQFF TGCAGCGTACCGGGACTAGCGGGAGGAAACTACAATGAGCAGTTCTTC
TRBJ2-1 TRBV6-1 - - CASSPLYGTNNEQFF TGTGCCAGCAGCCCCCTATACGGTACAAACAATGAGCAGTTCTTC
TRBJ1-1 TRBV11-3 many TRBD1 CASSFPGQLEAFF TGTGCCAGCAGCTTTCCGGGACAGCTTGAAGCTTTCTTT
TRBJ1-5 TRBV11-2 many - CASSLSSSGLYSNQPQHF TGTGCCAGCAGCTTAAGTTCGTCAGGGCTTTATAGCAATCAGCCCCAGCATTTT
TRBJ2-1 TRBV7-3 few - CASSLLLDNEQFF TGTGCCAGCAGCTTACTATTAGACAATGAGCAGTTCTTC
TRBJ1-1 TRBV10-3 many - CAISGRKTEAFF TGTGCCATCAGCGGAAGGAAAACTGAAGCTTTCTTT
TRBJ2-1 TRBV20-1 many - CSARGNAGFSYNEQFF TGCAGTGCTAGAGGAAACGCAGGGTTCTCCTACAATGAGCAGTTCTTC
TRBJ1-5 TRBV27 many - CASSLAGGGQPQHF TGTGCCAGCAGTCTAGCTGGGGGAGGTCAGCCCCAGCATTTT
TRBJ2-4 TRBV19 few - CASSKSWGAGEKNIQYF TGTGCCAGTAGTAAAAGCTGGGGGGCGGGGGAAAAAAACATTCAGTACTTC
TRBJ1-2 TRBV27 many TRBD1 CASSYYSGQTYGYTF TGTGCCAGCAGCTATTATTCGGGACAGACCTATGGCTACACCTTC
TRBJ2-1 TRBV20-1 medium-sized - CSARDLRDPNEQFF TGCAGTGCTAGAGATCTTCGGGACCCAAATGAGCAGTTCTTC
TRBJ2-3 TRBV7-9 many - CASSPSGPVRDTQYF TGTGCCAGCAGCCCGTCTGGGCCGGTCAGAGATACGCAGTATTTT
TRBJ1-1 TRBV6-1 many - CASSEPTLFPEAFF TGTGCCAGCAGTGAGCCTACCCTATTTCCTGAAGCTTTCTTT
TRBJ1-2 TRBV2 many - CASSESAVANYGYTF TGTGCCAGCAGTGAAAGCGCAGTAGCTAACTATGGCTACACCTTC
TRBJ2-6 TRBV13 - TRBD1 CASSSTGGPSSGANVLTF TGTGCCAGCAGCTCCACAGGGGGCCCTTCCTCTGGGGCCAACGTCCTGACTTTC
TRBJ1-6 TRBV20-1 many - CSASGGRNSPLHF TGCAGTGCTAGTGGGGGGCGAAATTCACCCCTCCACTTT
TRBJ2-3 TRBV7-9 many TRBD2 CASSSSLAGESTDTQYF TGTGCCAGCAGCTCCTCCTTAGCGGGAGAGAGCACAGATACGCAGTATTTT
TRBJ2-7 TRBV19 few - CASSIVGGTGPAYEQYF TGTGCCAGTAGTATTGTGGGAGGGACAGGTCCGGCCTACGAGCAGTACTTC
TRBJ2-6 TRBV7-9 few - CASSSTYSGRLSGANVLTF TGTGCCAGCAGCTCAACCTACTCAGGCCGCCTCTCTGGGGCCAACGTCCTGACTTTC
TRBJ2-7 TRBV27 few - CASSSQGIPYEQYF TGTGCCAGCAGTTCACAGGGTATCCCCTACGAGCAGTACTTC
TRBJ2-1 TRBV20-1 many TRBD2 CSALLAGANNEQFF TGCAGTGCTCTTCTAGCGGGAGCCAACAATGAGCAGTTCTTC
TRBJ2-3 TRBV27 many - CASSLSRTIRDTQYF TGTGCCAGCAGTTTATCGCGTACGATTCGAGATACGCAGTATTTT
TRBJ2-7 TRBV12-3/TRBV12-4 - - CASRETGMVNEQYF TGTGCCAGCAGGGAAACAGGGATGGTAAACGAGCAGTACTTC
TRBJ1-3 TRBV27 many TRBD1 CASSLRALTGLGGNTIYF TGTGCCAGCAGTTTACGCGCCCTGACAGGGCTGGGAGGAAACACCATATATTTT
TRBJ2-1 TRBV28 - TRBD2 CASSNRVGRAGNEQFF TGTGCCAGCAGTAACCGGGTTGGGAGGGCTGGGAATGAGCAGTTCTTC
TRBJ2-2 TRBV28 many - CASRAPVTGELFF TGTGCCAGCCGGGCACCGGTTACCGGGGAGCTGTTTTTT
TRBJ1-3 TRBV12-3/TRBV12-4 many - CASMSHSGNTIYF TGTGCCAGCATGTCACACTCTGGAAACACCATATATTTT
TRBJ1-5 TRBV6-1 many - CAIGPSLSNQPQHF TGTGCCATCGGGCCCTCCCTTAGCAATCAGCCCCAGCATTTT
TRBJ2-1 TRBV7-9 many TRBD2 CASSPRTSGSNEQFF TGTGCCAGCAGTCCGAGGACTAGCGGGAGCAATGAGCAGTTCTTC